The clone carrying this T cell receptor beta chain was counted many times. The data derive from a study of regulatory T cells in long-lasting Graves disease. CDR3 regions were amplified by Arm-PCR using iRepertoire HTBI primers to build TCR beta libraries. TCRdb passed the multiplex PCR reads through MiXCR, listing each CDR3 protein once. The sample has about 540,000 distinct CDR3 sequences; 13% are singletons. Time point given: newly diagnosed GD, antithyroid drugs for less than 3 months. From PBMCs, RNA was extracted and then used to make the TCR library. This CDR3 is built from 12 residues. CDR1 is SQVTM, CDR2 ANQGSEA, per germline. Trimming pared 4 bases from V and 3 bases from J, leaving 10 bases between. This same sample was also part of a study on T cells in Graves' hyperthyroidism and ophthalmopathy.

This material consisted of peripheral blood mononuclear cells (PBMCs), taken at new diagnosis, from a patient treated with antithyroid drugs. This TCR was recovered from a man aged 30 to 45 with Graves disease. The gene calls are TRBV29-1 and TRBJ2-7; D is uncertain. For the CDR3, the DNA is TGCAGCGTTGTTGCGGAGAACTACGAGCAGTACTTC. This encodes CSVVAENYEQYF.